This entry features one TCR beta chain sequence. Its matching antigen is unknown. Profiled with immunoSEQ multiplex PCR; TCRdb holds only in-frame clones, not every one. The sample includes 9,500 to 15,000 clones, 78% of them seen just once. Germline values: CDR1 MNHEY, CDR2 SVGAGI. This CDR3 region has 11 residues. V was clipped by 10 bases and J by 4 bases, with 10 bases between them. The data belong to a study of CD4 T cells in relation to SARS-CoV-2 and coronaviruses. Unexposed donor CD4+ T cells date from about 2011-2018, before the COVID-19 pandemic. Isolation of CD4+ T cells took place after less than twelve days in culture.

The sequence was collected from a human donor in good health. The chain recombines TRBV6-5 with TRBJ2-5, with a tentative D call TRBD2 (5 bases). Source material: CD4+ T cells from PBMCs, cultured in vitro. The CDR3 DNA follows: TGTGCCACCACCCGGGGAGAGACCCAGTACTTC. Translation gives CATTRGETQYF.